This record concerns one T cell receptor (beta chain) sequence. Its antigen is undetermined. With 6 bases clipped from V and 6 bases from J, the junction kept 5 bases outside the gene matches. The CDR3 consists of 14 residues. Looked up from germline, CDR1 is WNHNN and CDR2 is SYGVQD (reference sequence). Across several immunoSEQ plates, the genomic DNA of each subset was split evenly. Repertoires were generated with immunoSEQ multiplex PCR, while TCRdb's copy carries only in-frame clones and drops some. There are over a million clones in the sample; about 77% occur only once, and over 1.3% lies in the top ten. The data were obtained in a study of shared clonotypes between healthy human individuals. Study results and limitations: Non-shared clonotypes displayed generation probabilities falling below those of clonotypes present in all four donors.

The chain joins TRBV10-1 to TRBJ1-1; 12 bases are a match to TRBD1. The sequenced material came from memory CD4+ T cells sorted from blood. Subset denoted: CD45RA-negative fraction. The source of this sequence is a man aged 18 to 29 in good health. For the CDR3, the DNA is TGCGCCAGCAGCCGGGACAGGGGGCTGGCTGAAGCTTTCTTT. It specifies CASSRDRGLAEAFF.